Listed here are 3 T cell receptor beta chains from one sample, sequenced in a study of shared clonotypes between healthy human individuals. Positively selected for CCR7, the CD45RO-negative cells used as naive CD8 cells excluded terminally differentiated effector memory CD45RA+ cells. Some clones are missing from TCRdb's copy, which holds only in-frame ones; the method was immunoSEQ multiplex PCR. Of millions of clones in the sample, approximately 94% were seen once. The sample consisted of naive CD8+ T cells sorted from blood. These receptors came from a man between 18 and 29 years old in good health.

This clone showed up just once. The rearrangement joins TRBV6-6 to TRBJ1-3; possibly TRBD1 for D (6 bases). CDR1 is MNHNY and CDR2 is SVGAGI in the germline V gene (reference sequence). The CDR3 has 14 residues. V gave up 8 bases and J gave up 2 bases, with 13 bases separating them. In nucleotides, the CDR3 is TGTGCCAGCGGAATGGGGGCACCTGGAAACACCATATATTTT. Residues: CASGMGAPGNTIYF.

This chain links TRBV5-4 with TRBJ2-5, with TRBD2 identical over 9 bases. Germline V CDR1 and CDR2: SGHNT, YYREEE (reference sequence). CDR3 length: 18 residues. Unmatched junction bases numbered 15, after V lost 4 bases and J lost 2 bases. The CDR3 bases are TGTGCCAGCAGCGAAAGCGCCGGACTAGCGTACCGACAAGAGACCCAGTACTTC. It codes for CASSESAGLAYRQETQYF.

The gene calls are TRBV29-1 and TRBJ1-2, with D possibly TRBD1 on 5 matching bases. Trimming removed 6 bases at V and 0 bases at J, with 8 bases between. CDR3 length equals 12 residues. Germline loops: CDR1 SQVTM, CDR2 ANQGSEA. The CDR3 region is CSVWDSNYGYTF. The DNA for the CDR3 is TGCAGCGTATGGGACTCTAACTATGGCTACACCTTC.